This TCR beta chain stems from a study of blood T cell repertoires in COVID-19. Study as a whole: Collection of acute and convalescent COVID-19 samples took place in the United States, Italy and Spain.

How the authors handled the data: Estimation of nucleated cell counts was performed using reference gene primer amplification. Assay used: immunoSEQ multiplex PCR; TCRdb lists only in-frame clones, some missing. The V and J calls and the clone size are those of that table, but D and trimming were determined from the DNA. The sample records about 170,000 clones, approximately 90% being singletons. This clone was seen more than once but under ten times. Germline assignment: CDR1 MNHEY and CDR2 SMNVEV (reference sequence). V shed 3 bases and J shed 4 bases, with 4 bases lying between them. This CDR3 has 12 residues.

This chain connects TRBV27 to TRBJ1-5; D is undetermined. What was sequenced was peripheral blood. The TCR comes from a young man with active or convalescent COVID-19. For the CDR3, the DNA is TGTGCCAGCAGTTTCCTGAATCAGCCCCAGCATTTT. This gives the protein CASSFLNQPQHF.